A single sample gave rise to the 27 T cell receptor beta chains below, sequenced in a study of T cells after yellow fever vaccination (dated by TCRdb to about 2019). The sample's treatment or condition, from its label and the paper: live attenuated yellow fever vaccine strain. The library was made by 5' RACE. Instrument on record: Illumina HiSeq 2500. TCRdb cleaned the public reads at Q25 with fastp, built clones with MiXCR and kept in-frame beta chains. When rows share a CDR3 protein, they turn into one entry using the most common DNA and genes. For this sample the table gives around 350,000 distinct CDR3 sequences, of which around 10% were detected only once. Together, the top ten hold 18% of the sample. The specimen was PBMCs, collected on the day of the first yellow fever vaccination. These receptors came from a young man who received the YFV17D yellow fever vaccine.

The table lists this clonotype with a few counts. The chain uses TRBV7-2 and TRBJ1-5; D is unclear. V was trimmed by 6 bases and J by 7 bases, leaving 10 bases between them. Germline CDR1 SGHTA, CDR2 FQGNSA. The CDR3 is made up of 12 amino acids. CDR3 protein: CASSIERQPQHF. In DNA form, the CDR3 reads TGTGCCAGCAGTATCGAACGACAGCCCCAGCATTTT.

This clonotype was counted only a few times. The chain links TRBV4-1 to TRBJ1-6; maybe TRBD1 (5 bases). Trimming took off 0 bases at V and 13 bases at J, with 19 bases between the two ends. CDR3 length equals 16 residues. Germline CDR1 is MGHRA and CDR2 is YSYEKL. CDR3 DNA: TGCGCCAGCAGCCAAGATTGGGGACTAGTCCGTTTCCCCCTCCACTTT. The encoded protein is CASSQDWGLVRFPLHF.

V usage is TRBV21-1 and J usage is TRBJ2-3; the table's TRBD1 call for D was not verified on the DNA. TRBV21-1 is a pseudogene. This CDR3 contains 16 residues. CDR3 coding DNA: TGTGCCAGCACCCCTGGCAAGAGAAAGGGGACAGATACGCAGTATTTT. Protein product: CASTPGKRKGTDTQYF.

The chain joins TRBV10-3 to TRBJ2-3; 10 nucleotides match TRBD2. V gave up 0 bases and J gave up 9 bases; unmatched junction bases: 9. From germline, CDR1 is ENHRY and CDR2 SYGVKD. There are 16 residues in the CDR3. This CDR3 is CAISESSSGGQRTQYF. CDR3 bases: TGTGCCATCAGTGAGTCCTCTAGCGGGGGCCAGAGAACGCAGTATTTT.

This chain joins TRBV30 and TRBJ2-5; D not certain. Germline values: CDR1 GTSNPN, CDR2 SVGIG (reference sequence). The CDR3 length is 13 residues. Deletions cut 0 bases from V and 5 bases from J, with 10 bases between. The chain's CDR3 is CAWSVATRETQYF. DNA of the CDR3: TGTGCCTGGAGTGTAGCTACCAGGGAGACCCAGTACTTC.

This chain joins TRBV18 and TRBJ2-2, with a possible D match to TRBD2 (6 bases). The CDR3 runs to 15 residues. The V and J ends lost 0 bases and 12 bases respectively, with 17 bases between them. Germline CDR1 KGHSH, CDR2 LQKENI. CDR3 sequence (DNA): TGTGCCAGCTCACCACCATCGGGGTCCGCGGGGAAGCTGTTTTTT. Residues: CASSPPSGSAGKLFF.

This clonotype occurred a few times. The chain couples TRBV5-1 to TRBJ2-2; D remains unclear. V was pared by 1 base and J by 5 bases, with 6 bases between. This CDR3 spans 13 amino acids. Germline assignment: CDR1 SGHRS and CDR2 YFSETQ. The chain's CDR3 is CASSLTVTGELFF. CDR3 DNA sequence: TGCGCCAGCAGCTTGACAGTGACCGGGGAGCTGTTTTTT.

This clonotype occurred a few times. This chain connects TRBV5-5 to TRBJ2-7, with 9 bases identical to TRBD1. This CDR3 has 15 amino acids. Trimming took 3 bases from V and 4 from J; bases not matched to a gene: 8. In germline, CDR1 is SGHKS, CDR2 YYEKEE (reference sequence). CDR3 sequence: CASSYPGQGGYEQYF. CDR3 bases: TGTGCCAGCAGCTACCCGGGACAGGGAGGGTACGAGCAGTACTTC.

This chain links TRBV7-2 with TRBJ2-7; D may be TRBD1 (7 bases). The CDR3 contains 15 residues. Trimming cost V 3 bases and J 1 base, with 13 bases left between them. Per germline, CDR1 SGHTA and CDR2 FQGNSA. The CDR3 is CASSLGGQRSYEQYF. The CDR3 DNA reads TGTGCCAGCAGCTTGGGGGGACAGCGATCCTACGAGCAGTACTTC.

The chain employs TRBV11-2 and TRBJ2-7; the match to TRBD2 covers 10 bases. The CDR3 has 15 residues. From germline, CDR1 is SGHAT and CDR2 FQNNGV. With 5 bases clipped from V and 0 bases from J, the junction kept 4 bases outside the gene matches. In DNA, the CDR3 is TGTGCCAGCAGCCTCGGACTAGCGGACTCCTACGAGCAGTACTTC. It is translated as CASSLGLADSYEQYF.

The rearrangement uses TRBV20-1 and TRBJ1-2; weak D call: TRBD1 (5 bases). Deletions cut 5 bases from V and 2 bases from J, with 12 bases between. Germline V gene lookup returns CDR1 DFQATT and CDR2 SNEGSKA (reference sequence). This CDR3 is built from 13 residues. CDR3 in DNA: TGCAGTGCTCCCCCAGGGAGGAACTATGGCTACACCTTC. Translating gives CSAPPGRNYGYTF.

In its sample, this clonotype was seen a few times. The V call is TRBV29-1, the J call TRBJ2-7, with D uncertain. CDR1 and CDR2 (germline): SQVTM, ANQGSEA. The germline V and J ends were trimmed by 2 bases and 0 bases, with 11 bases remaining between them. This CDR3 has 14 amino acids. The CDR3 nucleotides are TGCAGCGTTGAACCAGGCAAGAGCTCCTACGAGCAGTACTTC. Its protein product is CSVEPGKSSYEQYF.

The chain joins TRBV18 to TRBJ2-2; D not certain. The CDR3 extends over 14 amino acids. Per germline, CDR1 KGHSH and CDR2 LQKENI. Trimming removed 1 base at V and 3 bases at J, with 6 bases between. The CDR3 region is CASSPRKYTGELFF. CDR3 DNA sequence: TGTGCCAGCTCACCACGGAAGTACACCGGGGAGCTGTTTTTT.

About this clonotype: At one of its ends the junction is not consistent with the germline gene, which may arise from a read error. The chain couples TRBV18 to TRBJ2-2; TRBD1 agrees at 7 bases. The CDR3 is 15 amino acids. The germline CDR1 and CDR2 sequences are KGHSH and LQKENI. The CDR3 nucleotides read TGTGCCAGCTCATCCCCGGGACAGAACTCCGGGGAGCTGTTTTTT. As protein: CASSSPGQNSGELFF.

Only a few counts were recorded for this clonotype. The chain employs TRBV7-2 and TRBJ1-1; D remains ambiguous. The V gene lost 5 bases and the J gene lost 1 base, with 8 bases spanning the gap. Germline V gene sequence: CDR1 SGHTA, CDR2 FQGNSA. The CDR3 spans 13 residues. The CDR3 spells CASSPMRNTEAFF. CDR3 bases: TGTGCCAGCAGCCCCATGCGGAACACTGAAGCTTTCTTT.

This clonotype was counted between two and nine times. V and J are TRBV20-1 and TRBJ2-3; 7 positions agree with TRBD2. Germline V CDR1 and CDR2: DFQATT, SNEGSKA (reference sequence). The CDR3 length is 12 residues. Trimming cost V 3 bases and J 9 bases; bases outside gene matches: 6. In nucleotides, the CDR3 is TGCAGTGCTAGGGGACTAACACCCACGCAGTATTTT. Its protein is CSARGLTPTQYF.

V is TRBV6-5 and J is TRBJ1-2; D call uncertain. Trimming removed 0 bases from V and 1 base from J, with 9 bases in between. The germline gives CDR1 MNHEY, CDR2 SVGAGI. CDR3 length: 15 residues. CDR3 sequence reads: CASSYSDGRNYGYTF. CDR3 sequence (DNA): TGTGCCAGCAGTTACTCGGACGGGCGTAACTATGGCTACACCTTC.

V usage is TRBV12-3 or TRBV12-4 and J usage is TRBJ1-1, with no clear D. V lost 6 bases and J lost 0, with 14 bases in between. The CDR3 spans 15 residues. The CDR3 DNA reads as TGTGCCAGCAGCCTCGGACTCACGATGAACACTGAAGCTTTCTTT. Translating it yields CASSLGLTMNTEAFF.

The CDR3 is CASSYTATTNEKLFF. The CDR3 nucleotides read TGTGCCAGCAGTTACACGGCGACAACTAATGAAAAACTGTTTTTT. The J gene is TRBJ1-4, the V gene TRBV6-5; D is unclear. Deletions cut 2 bases from V and 0 bases from J, with 7 bases between. This CDR3 has 15 amino acids. In germline, CDR1 is MNHEY, CDR2 SVGAGI.

The DNA of the CDR3 is TGTGCCAGTTCACTATCCCGGACAGGGAACACTGAAGCTTTCTTT. Encoded protein: CASSLSRTGNTEAFF. V and J are TRBV12-3 or TRBV12-4 and TRBJ1-1; TRBD1 aligns across 7 bases. Trimming at V came to 9 bases and at J to 1 base, leaving 11 bases not matched to a gene. The CDR3 spans 15 residues.

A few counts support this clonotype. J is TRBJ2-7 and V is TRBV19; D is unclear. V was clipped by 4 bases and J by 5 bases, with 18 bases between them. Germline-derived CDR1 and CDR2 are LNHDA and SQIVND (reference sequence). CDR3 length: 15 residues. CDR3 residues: CASSTPTLLGNEQYF. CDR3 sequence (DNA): TGTGCCAGTAGTACCCCGACCCTCCTTGGGAACGAGCAGTACTTC. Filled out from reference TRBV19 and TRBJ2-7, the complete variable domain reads DGGITQSPKYLFRKEGQNVTLSCEQNLNHDAMYWYRQDPGQGLRLIYYSQIVNDFQKGDIAEGYSVSREKKESFPLTVTSAQKNPTAFYLCASSTPTLLGNEQYFGPGTRLTVT.

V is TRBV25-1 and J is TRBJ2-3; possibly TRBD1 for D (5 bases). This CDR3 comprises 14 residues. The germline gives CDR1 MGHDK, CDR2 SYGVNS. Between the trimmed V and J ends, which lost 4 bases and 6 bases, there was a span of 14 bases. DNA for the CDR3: TGTGCCAGCAGTGGTCCCAGCAGGGCGGATACGCAGTATTTT. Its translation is CASSGPSRADTQYF. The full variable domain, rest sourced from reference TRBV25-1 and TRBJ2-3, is EADIYQTPRYLVIGTGKKITLECSQTMGHDKMYWYQQDPGMELHLIHYSYGVNSTEKGDLSSESTVSRIRTEHFPLTLESARPSHTSQYLCASSGPSRADTQYFGPGTRLTVL.

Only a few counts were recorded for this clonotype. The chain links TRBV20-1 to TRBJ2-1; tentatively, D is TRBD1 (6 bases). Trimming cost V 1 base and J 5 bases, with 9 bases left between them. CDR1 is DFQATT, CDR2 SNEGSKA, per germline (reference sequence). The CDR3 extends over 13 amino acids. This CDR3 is CSARGTAHNEQFF. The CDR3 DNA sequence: TGCAGTGCTAGAGGGACAGCCCACAATGAGCAGTTCTTC.

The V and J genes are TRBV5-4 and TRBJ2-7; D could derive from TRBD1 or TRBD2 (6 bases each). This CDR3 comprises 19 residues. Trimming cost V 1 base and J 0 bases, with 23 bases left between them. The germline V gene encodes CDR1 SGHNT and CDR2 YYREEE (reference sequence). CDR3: CASSLYLLGGQASSYEQYV. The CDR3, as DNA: TGTGCCAGCAGCTTGTATCTCTTGGGGGGCCAGGCCAGCTCCTACGAGCAGTACGTC.

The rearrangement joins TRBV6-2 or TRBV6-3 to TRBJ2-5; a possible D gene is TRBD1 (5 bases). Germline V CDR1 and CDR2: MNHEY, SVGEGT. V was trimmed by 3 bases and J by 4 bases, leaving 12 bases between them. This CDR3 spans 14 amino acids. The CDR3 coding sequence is TGTGCCAGCAGTTATCCCAGGGAAGGAGAGACCCAGTACTTC. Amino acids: CASSYPREGETQYF.

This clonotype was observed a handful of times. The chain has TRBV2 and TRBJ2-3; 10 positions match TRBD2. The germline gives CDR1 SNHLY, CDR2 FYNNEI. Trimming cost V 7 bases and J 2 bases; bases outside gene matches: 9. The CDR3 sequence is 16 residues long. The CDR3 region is CASIPLAGAHTDTQYF. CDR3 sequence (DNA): TGTGCCAGCATCCCTCTAGCGGGGGCCCACACAGATACGCAGTATTTT.

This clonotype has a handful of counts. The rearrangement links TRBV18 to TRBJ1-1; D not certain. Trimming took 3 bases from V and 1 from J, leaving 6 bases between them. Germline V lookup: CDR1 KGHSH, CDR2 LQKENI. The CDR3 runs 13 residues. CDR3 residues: CASSPASNTEAFF. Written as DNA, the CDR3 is TGTGCCAGCTCACCGGCCTCGAACACTGAAGCTTTCTTT.